The rows below give T cell receptor beta chains drawn from one sample of a study of regulatory T cells in long-lasting Graves disease. Each CDR3 protein is one row after TCRdb ran MiXCR on the multiplex PCR reads. The repertoire holds hundreds of thousands of distinct CDR3 sequences, with 15% to 20% as singletons. Here the sequenced sample was peripheral blood mononuclear cells (PBMCs), taken at new diagnosis, from a patient treated with antithyroid drugs. Receptors were obtained from a female donor with Graves disease. Each CDR3 is given with its conserved first and last residue. D genes are given only for firm matches. Size values are once, few and many counts, or a class for expanded clones, and some rows have none.

CDR3aa,CDR3nt,v_gene,j_gene,d_gene,abundance
CASSSHRGVSYNEQFF,TGTGCCAGCAGTTCCCACCGGGGGGTTTCCTACAATGAGCAGTTCTTC,TRBV28,TRBJ2-1,TRBD2,many
CASSQGWTVRYEQYF,TGTGCCAGCAGCCAAGGGTGGACAGTACGTTACGAGCAGTACTTC,TRBV14,TRBJ2-7,NA,NA
CAWARSYGYTF,TGTGCCTGGGCAAGATCCTATGGCTACACCTTC,TRBV30,TRBJ1-2,NA,many
CASRPTSGRINEQFF,TGTGCCAGCAGACCAACTAGCGGGAGAATAAATGAGCAGTTCTTC,TRBV2,TRBJ2-1,TRBD2,NA
CASSKGDRGRYEQYF,TGTGCCAGTAGTAAAGGGGACAGGGGACGCTACGAGCAGTACTTC,TRBV19,TRBJ2-7,TRBD1,many
CSARLQAEAFF,TGCAGTGCTAGATTGCAGGCTGAAGCTTTCTTT,TRBV20-1,TRBJ1-1,NA,many
CARTRGTDEDTQYF,TGTGCCAGGACAAGGGGGACAGATGAGGATACGCAGTATTTT,TRBV19,TRBJ2-3,TRBD1,many
CASSPGRHTDTQCF,TGTGCCAGCAGCCCCGGGAGGCACACAGATACGCAGTGTTTT,TRBV7-9,TRBJ2-3,TRBD2,NA
CASSPLGTGSGNTIYF,TGTGCCAGTAGTCCCCTAGGGACGGGCTCTGGAAACACCATATATTTT,TRBV19,TRBJ1-3,NA,NA
CASSYPIAGTEAFF,TGTGCCAGCAGCTACCCCATCGCGGGCACTGAAGCTTTCTTT,TRBV28,TRBJ1-1,NA,few
CASSPGPLPAGANVLTF,TGTGCCAGCAGCCCGGGACCGTTGCCGGCTGGGGCCAACGTCCTGACTTTC,TRBV12-3/TRBV12-4,TRBJ2-6,NA,many
CASSLGTALEQYF,TGTGCCAGCAGCTTAGGGACAGCCCTAGAGCAGTACTTC,TRBV7-9,TRBJ2-7,NA,NA
CASSFGTDIYEQYF,TGTGCCAGCAGTTTCGGGACAGATATCTACGAGCAGTACTTC,TRBV12-3/TRBV12-4,TRBJ2-7,TRBD1,many
CAWSVGVGRYTGELFF,TGTGCCTGGAGTGTAGGTGTGGGACGTTACACCGGGGAGCTGTTTTTT,TRBV30,TRBJ2-2,NA,few
CASGFRASGDEQYF,TGTGCCAGCGGTTTTAGAGCTAGCGGCGACGAGCAGTACTTC,TRBV27,TRBJ2-7,TRBD2,NA
CASSPREGVNTEAFF,TGTGCCAGCAGTCCTCGAGAGGGTGTGAACACTGAAGCTTTCTTT,TRBV12-3/TRBV12-4,TRBJ1-1,NA,many
CASSLGLAGGADTQYF,TGTGCCAGCAGTCTTGGACTAGCGGGAGGCGCAGATACGCAGTATTTT,TRBV12-3/TRBV12-4,TRBJ2-3,TRBD2,many
CAISKKGGISGANVLTF,TGTGCCATCAGTAAAAAGGGGGGGATATCTGGGGCCAACGTCCTGACTTTC,TRBV10-3,TRBJ2-6,NA,NA
CASSPRQRDTQYF,TGTGCCAGTAGTCCAAGACAACGGGATACGCAGTATTTT,TRBV19,TRBJ2-3,NA,NA
CAISGPGSGATSTDTQYF,TGTGCCATCAGTGGGCCTGGATCGGGAGCCACCAGCACAGATACGCAGTATTTT,TRBV10-3,TRBJ2-3,NA,many
CASSNRGGKDEAFF,TGTGCCAGTAGTAACCGGGGGGGAAAGGATGAAGCTTTCTTT,TRBV19,TRBJ1-1,NA,many
CASSNDEQYF,TGTGCCAGCAGCAACGACGAGCAGTACTTC,TRBV11-2,TRBJ2-7,NA,many
CASSPSVGGERLFF,TGTGCCAGCAGTCCCTCCGTCGGCGGTGAAAGACTGTTTTTT,TRBV12-3/TRBV12-4,TRBJ1-4,NA,many
CASGQASSGNTIYF,TGTGCCAGTGGACAGGCTAGCTCTGGAAACACCATATATTTT,TRBV19,TRBJ1-3,TRBD1,NA
CASSSSGRGSTEAFF,TGTGCCAGCAGCTCCAGCGGGAGGGGGAGCACTGAAGCTTTCTTT,TRBV7-8,TRBJ1-1,NA,NA
CASSSGSIQYF,TGTGCCAGCAGTAGCGGGAGTATTCAGTACTTC,TRBV2,TRBJ2-7,TRBD2,few
CASSTTGVGQPQHF,TGCGCCAGCAGCACCACAGGGGTTGGACAGCCCCAGCATTTT,TRBV5-1,TRBJ1-5,TRBD1,many
CASSPPGRTGGGETQYF,TGTGCCAGCAGCCCTCCCGGCCGGACAGGGGGCGGGGAGACCCAGTACTTC,TRBV7-8,TRBJ2-5,TRBD1,many
CASRSGTTLNTGELFF,TGTGCCAGCAGGTCCGGGACTACCCTGAACACCGGGGAGCTGTTTTTT,TRBV7-9,TRBJ2-2,TRBD2,few
CASRVGTHSTDTQYF,TGTGCCAGCAGGGTCGGGACACATAGCACAGATACGCAGTATTTT,TRBV6-1,TRBJ2-3,NA,many
CASRKGGLNTGELFF,TGTGCCAGTCGCAAGGGCGGATTAAACACCGGGGAGCTGTTTTTT,TRBV19,TRBJ2-2,NA,NA
CASSLLGYTGELSF,TGTGCCAGCAGTTTATTAGGGTACACCGGGGAGCTGTCTTTT,TRBV27,TRBJ2-2,NA,few
CASRPLGQGYTQYF,TGTGCCAGCAGACCGCTTGGACAGGGATATACGCAGTATTTT,TRBV2,TRBJ2-3,TRBD1,many
CASSDPDTQYF,TGCGCCAGCAGTGACCCAGATACGCAGTATTTT,TRBV10-1,TRBJ2-3,NA,NA
CASSTVQVTEAFF,TGTGCCAGCAGCACCGTCCAGGTCACTGAAGCTTTCTTT,TRBV7-2,TRBJ1-1,NA,NA
CASSYGLLNTEAFF,TGTGCCAGCAGTTACGGACTTCTGAACACTGAAGCTTTCTTT,TRBV6-5,TRBJ1-1,NA,many
CASSSGTGAYNEQFF,TGTGCCAGCAGTTCCGGGACAGGGGCTTACAATGAGCAGTTCTTC,TRBV5-5,TRBJ2-1,TRBD1,many
CSARSPIGRDTEAFF,TGCAGTGCTAGATCCCCAATCGGCAGGGACACTGAAGCTTTCTTT,TRBV20-1,TRBJ1-1,NA,many
CASSVGGTGGNEQFF,TGTGCCAGCAGCGTAGGCGGGACTGGGGGCAATGAGCAGTTCTTC,TRBV9,TRBJ2-1,NA,many
CSAEGSSTNEQFF,TGCAGTGCTGAGGGCTCCTCTACTAATGAGCAGTTCTTC,TRBV20-1,TRBJ2-1,NA,once